Included here is one TCR beta chain sequence, with context. Its antigen is unidentified. TCRdb's table, derived via immunoSEQ multiplex PCR, lists solely in-frame clones and lacks some. The sample lists more than 25,000 clones; 93% were seen once. V lost 4 bases to trimming and J lost 4 bases, with 6 bases between them. The germline gives CDR1 SGHDT, CDR2 YYEEEE. The CDR3 extends over 11 amino acids. The sample is drawn from a study of graft-versus-host responses after intestinal transplantation. General study findings and limits: Patients who carried graft-donor T cell macrochimerism also had high graft-versus-host to host-versus-graft clonal ratios in their allografts. GvH clones were identified in recipient marrow, with some first appearing in ileum or blood.

This TCR derives from a human patient who received an intestinal transplant, so some T cells may come from the graft donor. Sample: PBMCs, taken 18 days after transplant. The chain uses TRBV5-6 and TRBJ2-7, with D unclear. CDR3: CASSREYEQYF. The DNA for the CDR3 is TGTGCCAGCAGCCGAGAGTACGAGCAGTACTTC.